The next 10 T cell receptor beta chains were all read from a single sample in a study of T-cell reconstitution after alpha-beta-depleted transplantation in children. Unique molecular identifiers were incorporated when the TCRbeta library was constructed. Via MiXCR, TCRdb re-called the PCR reads, giving one row per CDR3 protein. The sample records around 440,000 distinct CDR3 sequences, about 10% being singletons. The sample in question was PBMCs, obtained before TCRalphabeta/CD19-depleted stem cell transplant. These receptors came from a child aged 2-15 years with inherited bone marrow failure, due to receive a stem cell transplant.

This clonotype was seen repeatedly, ten times or more. The J gene is TRBJ2-5, the V gene TRBV27; TRBD2 aligns across 11 bases. Losses at the gene ends were 10 bases for V and 2 bases for J; bases not matched to a gene: 6. In germline, CDR1 is MNHEY, CDR2 SMNVEV (reference sequence). The CDR3 consists of 14 residues. This CDR3 is CATSGLADQETQYF. CDR3 sequence (DNA): TGTGCCACCTCGGGACTAGCGGATCAAGAGACCCAGTACTTC.

In this sample, this clonotype turned up many times. The chain has TRBV7-2 and TRBJ2-1; unclear D gene. The CDR3 has 15 amino acids. V was clipped by 5 bases and J by 4 bases, with 15 bases between them. The germline V gene has CDR1 SGHTA and CDR2 FQGNSA. The CDR3, as DNA: TGTGCCAGCAGCATTAGTCTCGTCGGGTACAATGAGCAGTTCTTC. Translated: CASSISLVGYNEQFF.

The rearrangement links TRBV5-4 to TRBJ2-1; no definite D call. Germline CDR1 SGHNT, CDR2 YYREEE (reference sequence). The CDR3 is 13 amino acids. V was trimmed by 4 bases and J by 4 bases, leaving 9 bases between them. In DNA form, the CDR3 reads TGTGCCAGCAGCCCGAAAGGGTACAATGAGCAGTTCTTC. Protein: CASSPKGYNEQFF.

Concerning this clonotype: This may arise from a read error, as a much more abundant clone is one base away. The rearrangement links TRBV7-9 to TRBJ2-3, with D unresolved. Germline CDR1 is SEHNR and CDR2 is FQNEAQ (reference sequence). CDR3 length equals 15 residues. The chain's CDR3 is CTSSRALASTDTQYF. CDR3 sequence (DNA): TGTACCAGCTCCCGAGCCCTCGCTTCCACAGATACGCAGTATTTT.

The chain links TRBV10-1 to TRBJ2-1; TRBD1 matches at 10 bases. The CDR3 loop spans 16 amino acids. V lost 4 bases and J lost 5; bases outside the gene matches: 8. The V gene's germline CDR1 is WNHNN and CDR2 SYGVQD (reference sequence). The DNA of the CDR3 is TGCGCCAGCAGTGGTCACGCCGGGACAGGGGACAATGAGCAGTTCTTC. It translates to CASSGHAGTGDNEQFF.

This clonotype has ten or more counts. V gene TRBV2 combines with J gene TRBJ2-1; D is ambiguous. CDR3 size: 14 residues. The germline gives CDR1 SNHLY, CDR2 FYNNEI. Trimming shortened V by 3 bases and J by 8 bases, and 14 bases separated the two germline ends. The CDR3 nucleotides are TGTGCCAGCAGTGACTTTGTGAGCTTGGATGAGCAGTTCTTC. Its protein product is CASSDFVSLDEQFF.

The sample holds many counts of this clonotype. This sequence joins TRBV19 and TRBJ2-1, with 13 bases fitting TRBD2. CDR3 length: 18 residues. Germline CDR1 and CDR2: LNHDA and SQIVND (reference sequence). V lost 5 bases to trimming and J lost 3 bases; unmatched junction nucleotides: 10. CDR3 DNA sequence: TGTGCCAGTAGTCGATCCCTTACTAGCGGGAGGGTCTACAATGAGCAGTTCTTC. It codes for CASSRSLTSGRVYNEQFF. Full variable domain (missing parts from reference TRBV19 and TRBJ2-1): DGGITQSPKYLFRKEGQNVTLSCEQNLNHDAMYWYRQDPGQGLRLIYYSQIVNDFQKGDIAEGYSVSREKKESFPLTVTSAQKNPTAFYLCASSRSLTSGRVYNEQFFGPGTRLTVL.

The chain carries TRBV20-1 and TRBJ1-2; TRBD1 aligns across 8 bases. The junction had 2 bases not matched to a gene; V was cut back by 5 bases and J by 6 bases. The CDR3 contains 11 residues. The germline V gene has CDR1 DFQATT and CDR2 SNEGSKA (reference sequence). As DNA, the CDR3 is TGCAGTGCTCCAGGGGGCGATGGCTACACCTTC. Residues: CSAPGGDGYTF.

This clonotype was seen repeatedly, ten times or more. This rearrangement joins TRBV2 to TRBJ1-4; D unclear. The V end lost 1 base, the J end lost 7 bases, and 10 bases lay between the germline ends. There are 14 residues in the CDR3. The germline CDR1 and CDR2 sequences are SNHLY and FYNNEI. DNA for the CDR3: TGTGCCAGCAGTGAAGTGGGGTCAGGTGAAAAACTGTTTTTT. It yields the protein CASSEVGSGEKLFF.

In regard to this clonotype: A much larger clone lies a single base off, so this may be a read error. The gene calls are TRBV19 and TRBJ1-2; 10 bases match TRBD1. V was pared by 5 bases and J by 4 bases, with 7 bases of the junction left unmatched. In germline, CDR1 is LNHDA, CDR2 SQIVND (reference sequence). The CDR3 runs 15 residues. CDR3 DNA sequence: TGTGCCAGTAGTGCCGCCGGGACAGGGGTCTATGGCTACACCTTC. Its protein product is CASSAAGTGVYGYTF.